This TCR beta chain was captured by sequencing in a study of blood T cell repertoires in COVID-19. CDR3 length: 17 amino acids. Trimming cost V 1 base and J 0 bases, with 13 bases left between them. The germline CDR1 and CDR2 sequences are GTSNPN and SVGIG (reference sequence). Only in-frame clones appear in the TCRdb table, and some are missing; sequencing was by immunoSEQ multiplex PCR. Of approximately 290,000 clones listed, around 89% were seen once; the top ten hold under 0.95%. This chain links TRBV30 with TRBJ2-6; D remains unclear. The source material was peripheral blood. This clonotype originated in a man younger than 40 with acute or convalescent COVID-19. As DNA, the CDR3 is TGTGCCTGGAGTGCATTCCCTCAGTCCTCTGGGGCCAACGTCCTGACTTTC. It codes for CAWSAFPQSSGANVLTF.